A single sample gave rise to the 30 T cell receptor beta chains below, sequenced in a study of blood T cell repertoires in COVID-19. The table came from immunoSEQ multiplex PCR; TCRdb's copy has only in-frame clones and leaves some out. The sample shows around 400,000 clones, roughly nine tenths of them seen only once. The sample taken for sequencing was PBMCs or T cells enriched from blood (not recorded which). Source of these receptors: a woman aged 30 to 39 who had recovered from COVID-19.

The CDR3 region is CASSTGTGPYEQYF. The CDR3 DNA follows: TGTGCCAGTAGTACCGGGACAGGACCCTACGAGCAGTACTTC. The V gene is TRBV19, the J gene TRBJ2-7; TRBD1 aligns across 8 bases. The ends lost 4 bases at V and 2 bases at J; junction bases unmatched: 4. The CDR3 has 14 residues. The germline CDR1 and CDR2 sequences are LNHDA and SQIVND (reference sequence).

This rearrangement joins TRBV18 to TRBJ1-2; D may be TRBD1 (6 bases). V shed 0 bases and J shed 4 bases, with 15 bases lying between them. The CDR3 totals 16 residues. Per germline, CDR1 KGHSH and CDR2 LQKENI. CDR3: CASSPPGQPPPYGYTF. CDR3 coding DNA: TGTGCCAGCTCACCACCAGGACAGCCGCCCCCCTATGGCTACACCTTC.

The chain links TRBV9 to TRBJ2-7; D remains ambiguous. V dropped 0 bases and J dropped 6 bases, with 13 bases sitting between them. This CDR3 has 14 residues. Germline V gene data show CDR1 as SGDLS and CDR2 as YYNGEE. CDR3 protein: CASSVGQSGAEQYF. CDR3 DNA sequence: TGTGCCAGCAGCGTAGGCCAGAGTGGAGCCGAGCAGTACTTC.

The rearrangement uses TRBV24-1 and TRBJ2-1; 10 nucleotides align to TRBD2. Germline V gene data show CDR1 as KGHDR and CDR2 as SFDVKD. Trimming took 9 bases from V and 7 from J; bases not matched to a gene: 20. CDR3 size: 18 residues. DNA of the CDR3: TGTGCCACCGTGGGCCCCGGGACTAGCGACTTCTCGGTAAATGAGCAGTTCTTC. This codes for CATVGPGTSDFSVNEQFF.

This CDR3 reads CASSSPTVSYEQYF. For the CDR3, the DNA is TGTGCCAGCAGTTCTCCGACAGTGTCCTACGAGCAGTACTTC. The rearrangement uses TRBV28 and TRBJ2-7; the D gene is possibly TRBD1 (5 bases). V gave up 4 bases and J gave up 1 base, with 11 bases separating them. This CDR3 comprises 14 residues. From germline, CDR1 is MDHEN and CDR2 SYDVKM.

Only one count was recorded for this clone. J is TRBJ1-1 and V is TRBV14, with TRBD1 identical over 11 bases. After removal of 0 bases from V and 5 bases from J, the junction contained 11 bases not matched to a gene. The CDR3 loop spans 18 amino acids. From germline, CDR1 is SGHDN and CDR2 FVKESK. CDR3 in DNA: TGTGCCAGCAGCCAAGATCCTTTAGGACAGGGGGCGGGAACTGAAGCTTTCTTT. It yields the protein CASSQDPLGQGAGTEAFF. Combining the CDR3 with reference TRBV14 and TRBJ1-1 gives the whole variable domain EAGVTQFPSHSVIEKGQTVTLRCDPISGHDNLYWYRRVMGKEIKFLLHFVKESKQDESGMPNNRFLAERTGGTYSTLKVQPAELEDSGVYFCASSQDPLGQGAGTEAFFGQGTRLTVV.

The genes are TRBV7-3 and TRBJ2-1, with TRBD2 identical over 11 bases. Germline CDR1 reads SGHTA; CDR2 reads FQGTGA. After removal of 2 bases from V and 4 bases from J, the junction contained 1 base not matched to a gene. CDR3 length: 15 amino acids. CDR3 loop: CASSLGTSGYNEQFF. DNA of the CDR3: TGTGCCAGCAGCTTAGGGACTAGCGGATACAATGAGCAGTTCTTC.

The genes are TRBV19 and TRBJ2-5, with D possibly TRBD2 on 6 matching bases. This CDR3 contains 15 residues. Germline CDR1 is LNHDA and CDR2 is SQIVND (reference sequence). V was shortened by 5 bases and J by 3 bases, with 16 bases between the two germline ends. The DNA for the CDR3 is TGTGCCAGTAGTTTAACGGGACTGCAAAAAGAGACCCAGTACTTC. It translates to CASSLTGLQKETQYF.

The genes are TRBV5-6 and TRBJ2-7; the D gene is possibly TRBD1 (5 bases). Germline assignment: CDR1 SGHDT and CDR2 YYEEEE. The CDR3 spans 14 residues. Trimming pared 2 bases from V and 3 bases from J, leaving 12 bases between. The CDR3 region has the DNA TGTGCCAGCAGCTTAAGGGGATCTGGCTACGAGCAGTACTTC. Protein: CASSLRGSGYEQYF.

This chain connects TRBV28 to TRBJ1-2; D is perhaps TRBD1 (5 bases). Germline CDR1 reads MDHEN; CDR2 reads SYDVKM. The CDR3 consists of 14 residues. Trimming left V 6 bases short and J 6 bases short, with 17 bases between. The CDR3 DNA sequence: TGTGCCAGCAGCCCAGGGCAGTCTCTCGATGGCTACACCTTC. Protein product: CASSPGQSLDGYTF.

The rearrangement links TRBV7-8 to TRBJ2-7; TRBD2 might be the D (5 bases). Per germline, CDR1 SGHVS and CDR2 FQNEAQ. V dropped 6 bases and J dropped 5 bases, with 11 bases sitting between them. There are 12 residues in the CDR3. CDR3 in amino acids: CASSGGFDEQYF. DNA of the CDR3: TGTGCCAGCAGTGGCGGGTTTGACGAGCAGTACTTC.

The J gene is TRBJ1-5, the V gene TRBV15, with no clear D. The ends were cut back, 0 bases at V and 8 bases at J, with 11 bases in the middle. The CDR3 length is 14 residues. Per germline, CDR1 LNHNV and CDR2 YYDKDF (reference sequence). For the CDR3, the DNA is TGTGCCACCAGCAGAGATCGTCCGGAGGAGCCCCAGCATTTT. This translates into CATSRDRPEEPQHF.

The chain employs TRBV3-1 (or the pseudogene TRBV3-2) and TRBJ1-2; D ambiguous. V shed 2 bases and J shed 8 bases, with 12 bases lying between them. CDR3 size: 13 residues. In germline, CDR1 is LGHDT, CDR2 YNNKEL (reference sequence). The DNA for the CDR3 is TGTGCCAGCAGCCAACCTAACCAGGTGGGCTACACCTTC. Protein: CASSQPNQVGYTF.

The V and J genes are TRBV5-1 and TRBJ2-7; TRBD1 matches 9 bases. V was clipped by 4 bases and J by 1 base; unmatched bases: 9. The germline V gene has CDR1 SGHRS and CDR2 YFSETQ. This CDR3 is 16 amino acids long. The CDR3 is CASSKVGTGSSYEQYF. The CDR3 DNA sequence: TGCGCCAGCAGCAAGGTTGGGACAGGGTCGTCCTACGAGCAGTACTTC. The variable domain in full, with the rest retrieved from reference TRBV5-1 and TRBJ2-7, is KAGVTQTPRYLIKTRGQQVTLSCSPISGHRSVSWYQQTPGQGLQFLFEYFSETQRNKGNFPGRFSGRQFSNSRSEMNVSTLELGDSALYLCASSKVGTGSSYEQYFGPGTRLTVT.

This clone was recorded once. The CDR3 protein is CASRGAKIAPPYEQYF. The CDR3 region has the DNA TGTGCCAGCAGGGGGGCGAAGATAGCGCCTCCCTACGAGCAGTACTTC. The chain couples TRBV2 to TRBJ2-7, with D tentatively TRBD1 (6 bases). The CDR3 is made up of 16 amino acids. Germline CDR1 SNHLY, CDR2 FYNNEI. V gave up 6 bases and J gave up 2 bases, with 20 bases separating them.

The gene calls are TRBV2 and TRBJ1-2; perhaps TRBD1 as D (6 bases). V was cut by 8 bases and J by 8 bases, with 15 bases left in between. The V gene's germline CDR1 is SNHLY and CDR2 FYNNEI. The CDR3 is made up of 12 amino acids. CDR3 bases: TGTGCCAGCCTTCGACAGGTTGTCGGCTACACCTTC. Translated: CASLRQVVGYTF.

J is TRBJ2-1 and V is TRBV7-8; 10 bases line up with TRBD2. Trimming took 6 bases from V and 2 from J; bases not matched to a gene: 4. CDR1 and CDR2 (germline): SGHVS, FQNEAQ. CDR3 length: 15 amino acids. CDR3 sequence reads: CASSLGTSAYNEQFF. In DNA form, the CDR3 reads TGTGCCAGCAGTCTTGGGACTAGCGCCTACAATGAGCAGTTCTTC.

V usage is TRBV6-5 and J usage is TRBJ1-4, with D possibly matching TRBD1 (6 bases). V lost 4 bases and J lost 12, with 15 bases in between. This CDR3 spans 13 amino acids. The germline V gene encodes CDR1 MNHEY and CDR2 SVGAGI. CDR3 DNA: TGTGCCAGCAGTTCAATCATGGACAGAGAACTGTTTTTT. Translating it yields CASSSIMDRELFF.

This clone was seen once. The chain combines TRBV27 with TRBJ1-2; a weak D match, TRBD1 (5 bases). CDR1 MNHEY and CDR2 SMNVEV come from the germline V gene (reference sequence). V lost 2 bases to trimming and J lost 2 bases, with 15 bases between them. The CDR3 runs to 16 residues. CDR3 coding DNA: TGTGCCAGCAGTTTAAAACCCCTAGGGGTGAACTATGGCTACACCTTC. Encoded protein: CASSLKPLGVNYGYTF.

This clone appeared once. V gene TRBV2 combines with J gene TRBJ1-2; TRBD1 matches 11 bases. Germline loops: CDR1 SNHLY, CDR2 FYNNEI. CDR3 size: 13 residues. V lost 11 bases to trimming and J lost 8 bases; unmatched junction nucleotides: 10. As DNA, the CDR3 is TGTGCCGGGTCCGGGACAGGGGGTCTAGGCTACACCTTC. As protein: CAGSGTGGLGYTF.

This sequence joins TRBV5-4 and TRBJ2-1; 8 bases align to TRBD1. Per germline, CDR1 SGHNT and CDR2 YYREEE (reference sequence). J gave up 8 bases and V 4 bases, and 11 bases lay outside the gene matches. This CDR3 comprises 15 residues. The CDR3 sequence: CASSKARGRRDEQFF. The CDR3 DNA reads TGTGCCAGCAGCAAGGCCAGGGGGCGTAGGGATGAGCAGTTCTTC.

This rearrangement joins TRBV5-1 to TRBJ2-3; 11 nucleotides align to TRBD2. CDR1 and CDR2 from the germline V gene are SGHRS and YFSETQ. Trimming took 4 bases from V and 3 from J; bases not matched to a gene: 4. This CDR3 spans 15 amino acids. The CDR3 loop reads CASSRLAGSTDTQYF. CDR3 bases: TGCGCCAGCAGCCGACTAGCGGGGAGTACAGATACGCAGTATTTT.

The chain couples TRBV6-5 to TRBJ1-1, with 7 bases aligning to TRBD1. CDR3 size: 15 residues. Germline CDR1 is MNHEY and CDR2 is SVGAGI. The trim removed 6 bases at V and 0 bases at J, leaving 7 bases unmatched. As DNA, the CDR3 is TGTGCCAGCAGGACCTACAGGGGAATGAACACTGAAGCTTTCTTT. Its translation is CASRTYRGMNTEAFF.

The chain joins TRBV30 to TRBJ1-5; D is unclear. The CDR3 has 13 amino acids. V gave up 0 bases and J gave up 9 bases, with 12 bases separating them. The germline V gene encodes CDR1 GTSNPN and CDR2 SVGIG (reference sequence). The CDR3 sequence is CAWSVMEVGPQHF. CDR3 coding DNA: TGTGCCTGGAGTGTAATGGAGGTAGGGCCCCAGCATTTT.

This rearrangement joins TRBV28 to TRBJ2-4, with unresolved D. V was pared by 4 bases and J by 6 bases, with 34 bases between. Germline V gives CDR1 MDHEN, CDR2 SYDVKM. The CDR3 consists of 21 residues. The chain's CDR3 is CASSSKPTELKAFLDVNIQYF. For the CDR3, the DNA is TGTGCCAGCAGTTCCAAACCTACAGAGCTAAAGGCCTTCTTAGATGTAAACATTCAGTACTTC.

The chain joins TRBV12-3 or TRBV12-4 to TRBJ1-1; D perhaps matches TRBD1 (5 bases). V gave up 2 bases and J gave up 8 bases, with 12 bases separating them. This CDR3 is built from 13 residues. CDR3 sequence reads: CASSLIGRGEAFF. The CDR3 coding sequence is TGTGCCAGCAGTTTAATTGGGAGGGGAGAAGCTTTCTTT.

The chain links TRBV7-2 to TRBJ1-6; D is unresolved. The germline gives CDR1 SGHTA, CDR2 FQGNSA. Trimming took 0 bases from V and 10 from J, leaving 10 bases between them. The CDR3 totals 14 residues. CDR3 in DNA: TGTGCCAGCAGCTTAGCGGCCGAACCGTCACCCCTCCACTTT. It yields the protein CASSLAAEPSPLHF.

V and J are TRBV14 and TRBJ2-7; TRBD2 matches at 7 bases. CDR1 is SGHDN, CDR2 FVKESK, per germline. Trimming at V came to 1 base and at J to 4 bases, leaving 7 bases not matched to a gene. This CDR3 contains 15 residues. CDR3 sequence: CASSQVRTSLYEQYF. CDR3 nucleotide sequence: TGTGCCAGCAGCCAAGTCCGGACTAGTCTTTACGAGCAGTACTTC.

This chain joins TRBV9 and TRBJ2-5, with 9 nucleotides matching TRBD2. This CDR3 comprises 16 residues. J was trimmed by 2 bases and V by 0 bases; bases with no gene match: 5. The germline V gene has CDR1 SGDLS and CDR2 YYNGEE. The CDR3 DNA follows: TGTGCCAGCAGCGTAGAGGCGGGGGGGCTACAAGAGACCCAGTACTTC. It codes for CASSVEAGGLQETQYF.

The chain links TRBV7-9 to TRBJ2-3; a possible D gene is TRBD2 (6 bases). The CDR3 loop spans 14 amino acids. V lost 2 bases and J 2 bases, leaving 8 bases between the germline ends. Germline assignment: CDR1 SEHNR and CDR2 FQNEAQ (reference sequence). The CDR3 sequence: CASSLPDYTDTQYF. The CDR3 DNA is TGTGCCAGCAGCTTACCGGACTACACAGATACGCAGTATTTT.